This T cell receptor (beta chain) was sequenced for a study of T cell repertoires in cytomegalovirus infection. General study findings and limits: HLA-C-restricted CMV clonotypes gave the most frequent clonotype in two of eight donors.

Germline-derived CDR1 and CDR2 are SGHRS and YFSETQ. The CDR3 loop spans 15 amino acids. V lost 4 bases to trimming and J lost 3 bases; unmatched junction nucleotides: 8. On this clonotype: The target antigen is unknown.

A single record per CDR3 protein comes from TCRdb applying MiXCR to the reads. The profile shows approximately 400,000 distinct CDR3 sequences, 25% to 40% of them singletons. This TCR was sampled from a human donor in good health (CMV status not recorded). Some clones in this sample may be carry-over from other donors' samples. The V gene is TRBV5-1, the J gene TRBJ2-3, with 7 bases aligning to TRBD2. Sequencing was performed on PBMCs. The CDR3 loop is CASSQRGDVTDTQYF. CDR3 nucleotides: TGCGCCAGCAGCCAACGGGGGGATGTTACAGATACGCAGTATTTT.